Following are 2 T cell receptor beta chains from one sample sequenced in a study of blood T cell repertoires in COVID-19. Profiling relied on immunoSEQ multiplex PCR, and the TCRdb table lists in-frame clones only, not all of them. The table records approximately 230,000 clones, 70% to 85% of them present only once. The sample comprised PBMCs or T cells enriched from blood (not recorded which). The receptors derive from a man in his forties or fifties who had recovered from COVID-19.

The V gene is TRBV7-8, the J gene TRBJ1-2; 8 bases fit TRBD1. The V segment lost 5 bases and the J segment 8 bases; nucleotides outside the gene matches: 7. Germline CDR1 and CDR2: SGHVS and FQNEAQ. The CDR3 is made up of 13 amino acids. Here the CDR3 reads CASSAQGAHGYTF. DNA of the CDR3: TGTGCCAGCAGCGCCCAGGGGGCCCACGGCTACACCTTC.

This clone was counted between two and nine times. V usage is TRBV3-1 (or the pseudogene TRBV3-2) and J usage is TRBJ1-2; 9 nucleotides align to TRBD1. The CDR3 covers 15 residues. With 4 bases clipped from V and 5 bases from J, the junction kept 8 bases outside the gene matches. The germline gives CDR1 LGHDT, CDR2 YNNKEL (reference sequence). In DNA, the CDR3 is TGTGCCAGCAGCCCGTTCGGGACAGGGCAATATGGCTACACCTTC. Protein product: CASSPFGTGQYGYTF.